This T cell receptor beta chain emerged from a study of shared clonotypes between healthy human individuals (dated by TCRdb to 2019 to 2021). About the full investigation: The cohort included a few men and a couple of women between 18 and 49 years of age. The study deeply sequenced blood TCR repertoires of about 5 healthy adults to estimate repertoire size and the extent of clonotype sharing between individuals. Libraries were prepared and TCR repertoires were sequenced by different laboratories using diverse techniques, in order to increase sequencing depth and limit assay-specific biases. Per donor, three plates each were used for CD4 naive and CD4 memory, two for CD8 naive, and one for CD8 memory. Per donor, leukapheresis produced somewhere between about 0.94 and 9 billion PBMCs. Results the study describes overall, beyond this receptor: Clonotypes shared by all four sorted-subset donors showed higher generation probabilities than non-shared clonotypes. About 5% of naive CD4, more than 3% of naive CD8, 2.3% of memory CD4, and roughly 0.4% of memory CD8 clonotypes were shared across a few donors. Naive subsets generally had larger estimated clonotype richness than memory subsets. Pairwise subsampling led to the expectation that sequencing depth would affect the degree of clonotype sharing among donors. Rarefaction of sorted-subset datasets indicated incomplete sequencing despite the large sequencing depth. Sampling was restricted to blood, and TCR repertoires in tissues likely differ from the TCR repertoires found in blood. The genetic and exposure-history diversity represented was limited by the small number of donors.

The CDR3 runs 19 residues from the cysteine to the phenylalanine. Only the CDR3 portion is preserved as DNA: 57 bases, with reading frame beginning at the first base. Clipping removes 4 bases from V and 6 bases from J, with 18 as the unmatched junction base count. As encoded in the germline V gene (reference sequence), CDR1 is SEHNR while CDR2 is FQNEAQ. CD8 naive samples consisted of CD45RO-negative cells that were positively selected for CCR7, yielding a CD45RA+CCR7+ population without TemRA cells. Healthy HIV-negative adults with no recently reported acute infections or vaccinations were included as donors. Every donor was a Caucasian adult residing in Nashville, Tennessee, USA. Blood was collected by leukapheresis, and PBMCs were isolated by Ficoll-Histopaque density gradient centrifugation and then cryopreserved in liquid nitrogen vapor phase. Purity and quantity of every magnetically sorted T cell population were checked by analytical flow cytometry. Genomic DNA was isolated from every sorted fraction and measured by UV absorbance on a Nanodrop 2000c.

Worth noting for this clone: Which antigen it targets is not known. No much larger clone exists at a distance of one base, and base qualities are not known.

Using the deep immunoSEQ assay, multiplex PCR amplified TCR CDR3 regions from genomic DNA. Extracted genomic DNA from each cell subset was distributed evenly across all wells of several immunoSEQ 96-well plates, and each plate was treated as a replicate. Each replicate PCR for sorted subsets received approximately 200 ng genomic DNA, equal to about 30,000 T cell genomes. The purified libraries were quantified using a Qubit 3.0 fluorometer, sized with a Bioanalyzer 2100, and then quantified again using the KAPA Library Quantification kit. Each immunoSEQ 96-well plate was sequenced on its own single-read 150-cycle Illumina NextSeq 550 flow cell. The published analysis was carried out like this. The immunoSEQ output contained only junctional sequences without quality scores, so filtering could not match that applied to full-length reads. Sequences were annotated with PyIR, a Python wrapper for IgBLAST v1.9, and V/J genes and CDR3 were assigned using IMGT germline references. Reads with weak V/J assignments (E-value above 1e-6), missing CDR3, stop codons, out-of-frame junctions, or ambiguous translated residues were removed. V3J clonotypes were defined by identical inferred V gene, J gene, and CDR3 amino acid sequence. Percentage overlap between repertoires was calculated by dividing the number of shared unique clonotypes by the size of the smaller repertoire. RTK rarefaction, the Chao1 estimator, and Recon v2.1 estimates of unobserved clonotypes were used to assess repertoire richness. Generation probabilities were computed with OLGA for all TCRbeta clonotypes obtained by the gDNA method from several donors. TCRdb took this table from immuneACCESS and kept in-frame rearrangements with V and J called. Such tables lack part of the clones; where checked against another copy, unresolved V genes explain under half of the gap, and the rest is unexplained. That table is the source of V, J and clone size, and D and trimming were worked out from the DNA. The table for this sample lists 800,000 to 950,000 clones; roughly 96% of them were counted only once. About 0.25% of the sample is in the top ten clones.

Input material: naive CD8+ T cells sorted from blood. The cell subset or site tag for this specimen amounts to: CD45RA+CCR7+. The clonotype originates from a man aged 25 to 40 in good health. The chain employs TRBV7-9 and TRBJ2-3; the junction holds 11 bases that match TRBD2. The CDR3 in this case is CASSSMGRGLAENWDTQYF. The DNA sequence reads TGTGCCAGCAGCTCAATGGGACGGGGACTAGCGGAAAACTGGGATACGCAGTATTTT. With all but the CDR3 taken from the reference TRBV7-9 and TRBJ2-3 genes, the full variable domain is: DTGVSQNPRHKITKRGQNVTFRCDPISEHNRLYWYRQTLGQGPEFLTYFQNEAQLEKSRLLSDRFSAERPKGSFSTLEIQRTEQGDSAMYLCASSSMGRGLAENWDTQYFGPGTRLTVL.